This T cell receptor beta chain was identified during a study of cytomegalovirus exposure and HLA in healthy donors. The study, taken as a whole, reports: An analysis was carried out later, and it reportedly showed fewer N-insertions in an Asian-associated ancestry cluster than the approximately 700-donor mean.

Remarks on this clone: The antigen is not known.

In germline, CDR1 is LNHDA, CDR2 SQIVND (reference sequence). This CDR3 spans 14 amino acids. V lost 9 bases, J lost 0 bases, and 5 bases stayed unmatched. The PCR ran on 60 Vbeta and 13 Jbeta primers. Repertoires were generated with immunoSEQ multiplex PCR, while TCRdb's copy carries only in-frame clones and drops some. The repertoire holds some 110,000 clones, with under 80% as singletons. The sample taken for sequencing was PBMCs. The clonotype comes from a woman between 50 and 59 years old in good health and CMV-seropositive. The rearrangement joins TRBV19 to TRBJ2-4, with 7 bases lining up with TRBD1. The CDR3 sequence is CASSTGVAKNIQYF. CDR3 coding DNA: TGTGCCAGCTCTACAGGGGTAGCCAAAAACATTCAGTACTTC. Combining the CDR3 with reference TRBV19 and TRBJ2-4 gives the whole variable domain DGGITQSPKYLFRKEGQNVTLSCEQNLNHDAMYWYRQDPGQGLRLIYYSQIVNDFQKGDIAEGYSVSREKKESFPLTVTSAQKNPTAFYLCASSTGVAKNIQYFGAGTRLSVL.